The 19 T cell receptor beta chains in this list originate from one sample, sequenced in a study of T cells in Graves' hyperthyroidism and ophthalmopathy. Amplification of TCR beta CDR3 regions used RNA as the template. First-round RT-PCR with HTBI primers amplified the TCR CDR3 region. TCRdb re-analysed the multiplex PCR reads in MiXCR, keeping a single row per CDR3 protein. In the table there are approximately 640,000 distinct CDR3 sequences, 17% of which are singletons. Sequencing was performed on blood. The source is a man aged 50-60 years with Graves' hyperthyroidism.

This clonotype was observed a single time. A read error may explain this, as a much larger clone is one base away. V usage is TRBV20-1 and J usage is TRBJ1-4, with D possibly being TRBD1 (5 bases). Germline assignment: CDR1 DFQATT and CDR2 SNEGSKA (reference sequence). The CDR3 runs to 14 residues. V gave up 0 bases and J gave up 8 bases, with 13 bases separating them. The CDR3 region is CSARDLGVREKLFF. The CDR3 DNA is TGCAGTGCTAGAGATCTGGGGGTTAGGGAAAAACTGTTTTTT.

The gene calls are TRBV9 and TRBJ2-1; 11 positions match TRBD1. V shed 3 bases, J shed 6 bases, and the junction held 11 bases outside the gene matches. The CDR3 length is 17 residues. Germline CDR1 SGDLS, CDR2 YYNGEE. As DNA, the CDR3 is TGTGCCAGCAGCGGGTCCACCGGGACAGGGGGGGGCAATGAGCAGTTCTTC. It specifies CASSGSTGTGGGNEQFF.

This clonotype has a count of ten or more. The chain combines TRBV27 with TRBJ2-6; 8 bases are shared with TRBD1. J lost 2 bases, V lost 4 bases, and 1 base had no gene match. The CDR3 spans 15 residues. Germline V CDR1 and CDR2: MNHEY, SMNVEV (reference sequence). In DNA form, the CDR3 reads TGTGCCAGCAGTTCACAGGGGGCTGGGGCCAACGTCCTGACTTTC. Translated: CASSSQGAGANVLTF.

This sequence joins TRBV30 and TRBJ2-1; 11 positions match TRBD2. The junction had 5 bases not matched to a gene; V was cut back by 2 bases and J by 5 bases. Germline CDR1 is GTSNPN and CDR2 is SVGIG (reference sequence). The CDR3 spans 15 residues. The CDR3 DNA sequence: TGTGCCTGGAGTCCAGGACTAGCGGGTCACAATGAGCAGTTCTTC. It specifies CAWSPGLAGHNEQFF. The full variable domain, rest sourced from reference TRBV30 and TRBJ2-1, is SQTIHQWPATLVQPVGSPLSLECTVEGTSNPNLYWYRQAAGRGLQLLFYSVGIGQISSEVPQNLSASRPQDRQFILSSKKLLLSDSGFYLCAWSPGLAGHNEQFFGPGTRLTVL.

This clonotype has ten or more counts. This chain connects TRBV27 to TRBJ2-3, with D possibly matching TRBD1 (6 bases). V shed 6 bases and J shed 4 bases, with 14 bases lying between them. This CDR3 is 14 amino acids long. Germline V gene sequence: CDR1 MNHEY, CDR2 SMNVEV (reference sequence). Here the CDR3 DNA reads TGTGCCAGCAGAGGGGGTTTAGCCCCAGATACGCAGTATTTT. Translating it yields CASRGGLAPDTQYF.

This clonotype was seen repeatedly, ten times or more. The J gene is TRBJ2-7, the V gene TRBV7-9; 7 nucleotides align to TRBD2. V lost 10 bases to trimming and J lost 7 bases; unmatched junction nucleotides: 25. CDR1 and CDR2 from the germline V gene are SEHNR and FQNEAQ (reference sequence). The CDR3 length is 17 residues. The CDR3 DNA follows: TGTGCCATCAAGAATTTCGGCGGGAGAGTCCCCTCCGCGGAGCAGTACTTC. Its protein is CAIKNFGGRVPSAEQYF.

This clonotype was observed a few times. The CDR3 region is CASRAVGAPNEKLFF. CDR3 sequence (DNA): TGTGCCAGCAGGGCCGTAGGCGCACCTAATGAAAAACTGTTTTTT. V and J are TRBV7-9 and TRBJ1-4, with D uncertain. This CDR3 is built from 15 residues. Trimming left V 6 bases short and J 3 bases short, with 14 bases between. Germline V CDR1 and CDR2: SEHNR, FQNEAQ (reference sequence).

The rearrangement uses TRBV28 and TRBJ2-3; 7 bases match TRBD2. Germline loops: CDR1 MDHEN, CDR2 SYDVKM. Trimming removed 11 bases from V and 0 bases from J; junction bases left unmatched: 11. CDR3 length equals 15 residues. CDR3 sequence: CAGGGSLASTDTQYF. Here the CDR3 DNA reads TGTGCCGGCGGCGGGAGCCTTGCTAGCACAGATACGCAGTATTTT. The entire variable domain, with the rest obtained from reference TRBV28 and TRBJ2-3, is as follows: DVKVTQSSRYLVKRTGEKVFLECVQDMDHENMFWYRQDPGLGLRLIYFSYDVKMKEKGDIPEGYSVSREKKERFSLILESASTNQTSMYLCAGGGSLASTDTQYFGPGTRLTVL.

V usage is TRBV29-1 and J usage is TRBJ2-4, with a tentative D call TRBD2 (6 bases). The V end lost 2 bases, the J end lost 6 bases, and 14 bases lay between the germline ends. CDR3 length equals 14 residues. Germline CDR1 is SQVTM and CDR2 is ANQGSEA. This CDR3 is CSVESGEAGNIQYF. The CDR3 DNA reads TGCAGCGTTGAATCCGGGGAGGCGGGAAACATTCAGTACTTC.

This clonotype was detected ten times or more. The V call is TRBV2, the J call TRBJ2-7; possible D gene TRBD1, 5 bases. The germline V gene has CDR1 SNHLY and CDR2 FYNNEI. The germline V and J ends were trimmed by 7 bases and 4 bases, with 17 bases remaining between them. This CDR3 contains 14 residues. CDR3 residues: CASIIQVDTYEQYF. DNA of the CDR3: TGTGCCAGCATAATACAGGTTGACACTTACGAGCAGTACTTC.

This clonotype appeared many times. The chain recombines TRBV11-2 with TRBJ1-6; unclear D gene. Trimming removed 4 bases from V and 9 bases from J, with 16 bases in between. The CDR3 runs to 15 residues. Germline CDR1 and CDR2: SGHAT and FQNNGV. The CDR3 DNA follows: TGTGCCAGCAGCTCCCAGACGGCGGGGAGTTCACCCCTCCACTTT. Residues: CASSSQTAGSSPLHF.

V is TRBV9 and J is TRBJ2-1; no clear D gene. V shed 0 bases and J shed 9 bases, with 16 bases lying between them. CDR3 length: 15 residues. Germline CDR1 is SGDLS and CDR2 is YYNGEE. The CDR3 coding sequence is TGTGCCAGCAGCGTAGAAGGTCCGAACCCTCCTGAGCAGTTCTTC. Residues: CASSVEGPNPPEQFF.

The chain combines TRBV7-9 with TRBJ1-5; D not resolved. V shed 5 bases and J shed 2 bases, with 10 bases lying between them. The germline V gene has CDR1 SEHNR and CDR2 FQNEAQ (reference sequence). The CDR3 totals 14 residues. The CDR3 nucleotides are TGTGCCAGCAGCCCGAGCCAGGGCAATCAGCCCCAGCATTTT. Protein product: CASSPSQGNQPQHF.

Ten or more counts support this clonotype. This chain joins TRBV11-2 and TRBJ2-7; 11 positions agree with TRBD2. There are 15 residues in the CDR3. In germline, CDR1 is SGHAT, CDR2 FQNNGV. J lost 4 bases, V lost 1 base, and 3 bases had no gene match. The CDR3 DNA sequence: TGTGCCAGCAGCTTAGTGGCTAGCGGGAGGTACGAGCAGTACTTC. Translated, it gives CASSLVASGRYEQYF.

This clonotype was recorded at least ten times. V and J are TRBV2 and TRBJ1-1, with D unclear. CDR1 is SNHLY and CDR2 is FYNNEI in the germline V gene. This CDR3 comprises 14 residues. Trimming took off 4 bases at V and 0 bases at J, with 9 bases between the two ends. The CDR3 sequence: CASSVQRMNTEAFF. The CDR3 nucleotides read TGTGCCAGCAGTGTTCAGCGGATGAACACTGAAGCTTTCTTT. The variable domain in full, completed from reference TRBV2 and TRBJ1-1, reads EPEVTQTPSHQVTQMGQEVILRCVPISNHLYFYWYRQILGQKVEFLVSFYNNEISEKSEIFDDQFSVERPDGSNFTLKIRSTKLEDSAMYFCASSVQRMNTEAFFGQGTRLTVV.

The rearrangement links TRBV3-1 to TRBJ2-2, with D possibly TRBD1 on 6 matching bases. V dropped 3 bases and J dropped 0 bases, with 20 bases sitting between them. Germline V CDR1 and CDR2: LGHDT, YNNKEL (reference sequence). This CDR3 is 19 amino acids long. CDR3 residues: CASSHADRIDRPNTGELFF. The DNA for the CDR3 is TGTGCCAGCAGCCACGCAGACAGAATCGACAGGCCGAACACCGGGGAGCTGTTTTTT.

CDR3 DNA: TGTGCCAGCAGTTTAGCGGGGGGAATCGGGGAGCTGTTTTTT. Its protein is CASSLAGGIGELFF. This chain joins TRBV12-3 or TRBV12-4 and TRBJ2-2; D is perhaps TRBD2 (6 bases). The V and J ends lost 0 bases and 7 bases respectively, with 9 bases between them. This CDR3 comprises 14 residues.

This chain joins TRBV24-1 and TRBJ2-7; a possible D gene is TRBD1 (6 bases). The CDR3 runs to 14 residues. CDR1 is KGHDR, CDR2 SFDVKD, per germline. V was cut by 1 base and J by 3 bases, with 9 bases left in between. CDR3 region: CATSDLAQGYEQYF. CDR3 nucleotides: TGTGCCACCAGTGATTTAGCACAGGGCTACGAGCAGTACTTC.

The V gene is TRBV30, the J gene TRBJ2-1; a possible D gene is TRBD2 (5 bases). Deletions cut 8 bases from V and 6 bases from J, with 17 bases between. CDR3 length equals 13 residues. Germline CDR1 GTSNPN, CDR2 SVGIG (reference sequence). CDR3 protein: CAGGLWSSNEQFF. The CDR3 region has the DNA TGTGCCGGCGGGCTTTGGAGTTCCAATGAGCAGTTCTTC.